This T cell receptor (beta chain) was profiled in a study of lymphopenia after photon versus proton radiotherapy. The CDR3 runs 12 residues. V was cut by 6 bases and J by 7 bases, with 10 bases left in between. Germline CDR1 SGHTA, CDR2 FQGNSA. Assay: immunoSEQ multiplex PCR; the TCRdb copy retains only in-frame clones and omits some. In the table there are around 63,000 clones, about 89% of which are singletons. The chain employs TRBV7-2 and TRBJ1-3; D remains unclear. The source of this sequence is a man of 80 years or more with esophageal cancer. Sequences were derived from peripheral blood, sampled from a patient treated with proton-based radiotherapy. The CDR3 DNA sequence: TGTGCCAGCAGTCCTTCGGCGAACACCATATATTTT. Its translation is CASSPSANTIYF.